Listed below are T cell receptor beta chains from one sample, sequenced in a study of cytomegalovirus exposure and HLA in healthy donors. Measured with immunoSEQ multiplex PCR; TCRdb has only the in-frame clones, and not every one. The repertoire has around 93,000 clones, 85% of them found once; the top ten carry more than 20%. The sample was PBMCs. The source is a young man in good health and CMV-seropositive. Both conserved end residues are part of each CDR3. The order of the fields is V gene, clone size, D gene, J gene, CDR3 protein, CDR3 DNA. A D gene is named only where the DNA matches it firmly. For some rows the clone size is stated as once, few or many, or as a class when expanded; others skip it.

TRBV28	NA	TRBD2	TRBJ2-5	CASSLDRAGVRETQYF	TGTGCCAGCAGTTTAGATAGGGCGGGAGTGAGAGAGACCCAGTACTTC
TRBV10-3	NA	TRBD1	TRBJ1-2	CAISEVAGTGGSRTF	TGTGCCATCAGTGAGGTGGCAGGGACAGGGGGCTCCCGCACCTTC
TRBV5-5	NA	NA	TRBJ1-1	CASSLIAGLGTEAFF	TGTGCCAGCAGCTTGATAGCAGGGCTCGGCACTGAAGCTTTCTTT
TRBV10-3	NA	TRBD2	TRBJ2-3	CAISKREGTDTQYF	TGTGCCATCTCTAAGCGGGAGGGCACAGATACGCAGTATTTT
TRBV28	NA	TRBD2	TRBJ2-1	CASLGAGGYNEQFF	TGTGCCAGCCTTGGGGCGGGAGGCTACAATGAGCAGTTCTTC
TRBV7-9	NA	NA	TRBJ1-4	CASSLSVAQKLFF	TGTGCCAGCAGCTTGTCCGTCGCGCAAAAACTGTTTTTT
TRBV4-1	NA	TRBD2	TRBJ2-7	CASSQELAGPHEQYF	TGCGCCAGCAGCCAAGAACTAGCGGGACCACACGAGCAGTACTTC
TRBV5-6	NA	NA	TRBJ2-3	CASSLSPQGWYF	TGTGCCAGCAGCTTGAGCCCCCAGGGCTGGTATTTT
TRBV11-2	NA	TRBD2	TRBJ2-7	CASSAIGGFHAYEQYF	TGTGCCAGCAGCGCCATCGGGGGGTTCCATGCCTACGAGCAGTACTTC
TRBV29-1	NA	TRBD1	TRBJ2-2	CSARTGGEGELFF	TGCAGCGCCAGGACAGGGGGGGAGGGGGAGCTGTTTTTT
TRBV2	NA	TRBD1	TRBJ2-5	CASSGDRGPWRETQYF	TGTGCCAGCAGTGGGGACAGGGGGCCATGGAGAGAGACCCAGTACTTC
TRBV6-5	NA	TRBD1	TRBJ2-7	CASSYSGQGSYEQYF	TGTGCCAGCAGTTACTCGGGACAGGGCTCCTACGAGCAGTACTTC
TRBV6-1	NA	TRBD1	TRBJ1-2	CASSAGQGPNYGYTF	TGTGCCAGCAGTGCGGGACAGGGGCCTAACTATGGCTACACCTTC
TRBV7-6	NA	NA	TRBJ2-1	CASSLMVGQGLSGWDEQFF	TGTGCCAGCAGCTTAATGGTCGGTCAGGGACTCAGCGGTTGGGATGAGCAGTTCTTC
TRBV2	NA	NA	TRBJ2-7	CASSERGSLTPTYEQYF	TGTGCCAGCAGTGAAAGAGGCAGCCTGACCCCCACCTACGAGCAGTACTTC
TRBV28	NA	TRBD2	TRBJ2-1	CASSLYGTSGDHEQFF	TGTGCCAGCAGTTTATATGGGACTAGCGGGGACCATGAGCAGTTCTTC
TRBV30	few	NA	TRBJ1-5	CAWSPQTGQPQHF	TGTGCCTGGAGTCCGCAGACAGGTCAGCCCCAGCATTTT
TRBV11-1	few	TRBD1	TRBJ1-2	CASSIGTGRGYTF	TGTGCCAGCAGCATCGGGACAGGACGAGGCTACACCTTC
TRBV5-6	NA	TRBD1	TRBJ1-2	CASSPWDRGYGYTF	TGTGCCAGCAGCCCGTGGGACAGGGGTTATGGCTACACCTTC
TRBV19	NA	NA	TRBJ2-7	CASSASGTTYEQYF	TGTGCCAGTAGTGCCTCCGGGACAACCTACGAGCAGTACTTC
TRBV27	NA	NA	TRBJ2-3	CASSFRGPTDTQYF	TGTGCCAGCAGTTTCCGGGGTCCCACAGATACGCAGTATTTT